The clone carrying this TCR beta chain was observed at least ten times. Antigen specificity is unknown. Amplified TCR beta CDR3 regions derived from RNA transcripts. The primer set for the first-round RT-PCR of the TCR CDR3 was HTBI. TCRdb fed the multiplex PCR reads into MiXCR, producing one record per CDR3 protein. The data hold almost 600,000 distinct CDR3 sequences, with around 42% observed a single time. This specimen belongs to a study of T cells in Graves' hyperthyroidism and ophthalmopathy. Overall study results and limits: In validation, the model predicted ophthalmopathy. These predictions came a median roughly six months before onset. Also found in blood were most expanded thyroid clonotypes above 0.001.

Graves' hyperthyroidism showing no ophthalmopathy progression within 18 months was considered stable. Each diagnosis drew on symptoms, thyroxine, TRAb, thyroid ultrasound and orbital computed tomography findings. The CDR3 sequence is 14 residues long. V lost 2 bases and J 7 bases, leaving 11 bases between the germline ends. This chain joins TRBV12-3 or TRBV12-4 and TRBJ1-4; tentatively, D is TRBD1 (6 bases). The clonotype comes from a woman aged 18-35 years with Graves' hyperthyroidism. Sequenced input: peripheral blood or thyroid tissue (not recorded which). CDR3: CASSLTGTGEKLFF. Here the CDR3 DNA reads TGTGCCAGCAGTTTAACAGGGACGGGTGAAAAACTGTTTTTT.